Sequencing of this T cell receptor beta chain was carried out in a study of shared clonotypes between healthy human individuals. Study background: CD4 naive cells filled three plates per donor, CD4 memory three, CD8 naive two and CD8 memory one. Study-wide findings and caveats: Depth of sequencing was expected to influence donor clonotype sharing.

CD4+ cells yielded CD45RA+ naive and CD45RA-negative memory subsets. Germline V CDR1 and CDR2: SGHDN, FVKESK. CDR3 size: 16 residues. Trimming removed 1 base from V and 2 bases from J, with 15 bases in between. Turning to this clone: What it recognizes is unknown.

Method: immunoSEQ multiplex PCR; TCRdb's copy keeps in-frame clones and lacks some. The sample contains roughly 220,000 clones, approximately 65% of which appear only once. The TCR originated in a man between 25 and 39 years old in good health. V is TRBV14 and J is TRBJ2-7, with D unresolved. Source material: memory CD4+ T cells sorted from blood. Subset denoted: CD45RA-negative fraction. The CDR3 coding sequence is TGTGCCAGCAGCCAAGCCCCTTTGCGACTCGCCTACGAGCAGTACTTC. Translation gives CASSQAPLRLAYEQYF.